Following are 5 T cell receptor beta chains from one sample sequenced in a study of early T cells in non-severe SARS-CoV-2 infection. MiXCR, run by TCRdb on the 5' RACE reads, gives a single entry per CDR3 protein. Here the sample spans about 61,000 distinct CDR3 sequences, 10% to 11% being singletons. Source material: whole blood. The receptors shown here come from an adult who was a healthcare worker with PCR-confirmed SARS-CoV-2 infection or an uninfected control (not recorded which).

The chain joins TRBV12-3 or TRBV12-4 to TRBJ2-7, with TRBD1 matching 9 bases. Trimming removed 2 bases from V and 2 bases from J; junction bases left unmatched: 4. CDR3 length: 15 residues. The CDR3 region has the DNA TGTGCCAGCAGTTTACGGACAGGGGTGACCTACGAGCAGTACTTC. It codes for CASSLRTGVTYEQYF.

This clonotype has only a few counts. The J gene is TRBJ1-5, the V gene TRBV28; TRBD1 matches at 9 bases. Trimming removed 5 bases from V and 6 bases from J; junction bases left unmatched: 8. CDR1 is MDHEN, CDR2 SYDVKM, per germline. The CDR3 totals 15 residues. CDR3 in DNA: TGTGCCAGCAGTCACGGGACAGGGTTCGGTCAGCCCCAGCATTTT. Translated: CASSHGTGFGQPQHF. The complete variable domain, with remaining parts taken from reference TRBV28 and TRBJ1-5, reads DVKVTQSSRYLVKRTGEKVFLECVQDMDHENMFWYRQDPGLGLRLIYFSYDVKMKEKGDIPEGYSVSREKKERFSLILESASTNQTSMYLCASSHGTGFGQPQHFGDGTRLSIL.

A few counts support this clonotype. The V and J genes are TRBV2 and TRBJ1-1; D is unresolved. CDR1 is SNHLY, CDR2 FYNNEI, per germline. The CDR3 has 15 residues. Trimming took off 0 bases at V and 5 bases at J, with 13 bases between the two ends. CDR3: CASSEARAEFTEAFF. CDR3 coding DNA: TGTGCCAGCAGTGAAGCGAGGGCAGAATTTACTGAAGCTTTCTTT.

This clonotype was recorded at least ten times. The rearrangement joins TRBV15 to TRBJ1-2; the match to TRBD1 covers 7 bases. CDR3 size: 15 residues. With V trimmed by 1 base and J by 6 bases, 8 bases remained unmatched. CDR1 and CDR2 (germline): LNHNV, YYDKDF (reference sequence). DNA of the CDR3: TGTGCCACCAGCAGAGGGGCCCTACAGGGGCATGGCTACACCTTC. Translating it yields CATSRGALQGHGYTF.

This clonotype was seen repeatedly, ten times or more. One junction end disagrees with the germline gene, perhaps due to a read error. The gene calls are TRBV11-2 and TRBJ2-3; 9 bases align to TRBD2. CDR3 size: 16 residues. The germline CDR1 and CDR2 sequences are SGHAT and FQNNGV. CDR3: CATSQGAGGRSDTQYF. DNA for the CDR3: TGTGCCACCAGCCAAGGGGCGGGGGGGCGGTCAGATACGCAGTATTTT.